The subject of this entry is one T cell receptor beta chain. Its antigen is unknown. Qualities for individual bases were not recorded, and no much larger clone is one base off. The entry originates in a study of OX40 agonist ivuxolimab in advanced cancers. Study-wide context: Ivuxolimab was an agonistic, fully human IgG2 monoclonal antibody directed against OX40 (CD134), a costimulatory receptor. Intravenous ivuxolimab was administered to patients every 2 weeks at six dose levels: 0.01, 0.1, 0.3, 1.5, 3 and 10 mg/kg. Among the roughly 52 dose-escalation patients, approximately 20 had hepatocellular carcinoma, around 15 melanoma, 9 renal cell carcinoma and 9 head and neck cancer. Partial responses occurred in three dose-escalation patients: two with cutaneous melanoma and one with hepatocellular carcinoma. The paper covers the monotherapy dose-escalation part of the phase I ivuxolimab trial, which included N ≈ 54 patients. Prior anti-PD-1, anti-PD-L1 or anti-CTLA-4 therapy was permitted, and 40% of dose-escalation patients had received checkpoint inhibitors. The dose-escalation cohort was roughly 87% male with a mean age of approximately 59 years, ranging from roughly 23 to 85. Peripheral TCRbeta sequencing was intended to test whether TCR sequence diversity was altered and clonal T-cell expansion was caused by ivuxolimab. What the authors observed across the whole study: At doses of 0.1 to 3.0 mg/kg, clonal expansion of both CD4+ and CD8+ blood T cells was observed from baseline to week 6. After ivuxolimab, CD8+ T cells had more expanded clones than CD4+ T cells on average. Low levels of normalized T-cell clonal expansion were also seen in some nonresponding patients. In the 0.1-3.0 mg/kg groups, partial responders were among the patients with the lowest normalized peripheral clonal expansion, particularly in CD8+ T cells. Antigen specificity was not determined for the clonally expanded peripheral T cells.

The trial excluded patients who had a history of autoimmune disease or were on systemic immunosuppression. In every dose cohort, peripheral blood was drawn for TCR sequencing at baseline, cycle 4 day 1, and cycle 7 day 1. The samples were drawn from a first-in-human, open-label, multicenter phase I dose-escalation trial of ivuxolimab. Adults with locally advanced or metastatic head and neck squamous cell, hepatocellular, melanoma or renal cell carcinoma were enrolled in the trial. Before TCR sequencing, CD4+ and CD8+ T cells were separately sorted from peripheral blood. For sequencing of the TCRbeta CDR3 region, genomic DNA was extracted from the sorted cells. The immunoSEQ Assay was used for sequencing of TCRbeta CDR3 regions. TCRdb's version of the immuneACCESS table is confined to in-frame rearrangements and falls short of the full clone set. An unresolved V gene accounts for under half of the shortfall where checked; the remainder is of unknown origin. The sample records 100,000 or so clones, over 75% of which are singletons. The top ten constitute under 0.35% of the sample.

V is reduced by 4 bases and J by 4 bases, leaving a spacing of 15 bases between them. CDR1 SGHNT and CDR2 YYREEE were looked up in the germline V gene (reference sequence). Reading from cysteine to phenylalanine, the CDR3 counts 16 amino acids. Only CDR3 DNA is held: 48 bases, read in frame from base 1. This TCR was recovered from an adult with an advanced solid tumor such as melanoma, head and neck, liver or kidney cancer. This chain joins TRBV5-4 to TRBJ2-6; TRBD2 is a possible D gene, resting on 6 matching bases. The sample was CD4+ or CD8+ T cells sorted from blood, taken in a trial of the OX40 agonist ivuxolimab. The sequenced DNA is TGTGCCAGCAGCGGGTCAGGGACTCGGGGGGCCAACGTCCTGACTTTC. It specifies CASSGSGTRGANVLTF.